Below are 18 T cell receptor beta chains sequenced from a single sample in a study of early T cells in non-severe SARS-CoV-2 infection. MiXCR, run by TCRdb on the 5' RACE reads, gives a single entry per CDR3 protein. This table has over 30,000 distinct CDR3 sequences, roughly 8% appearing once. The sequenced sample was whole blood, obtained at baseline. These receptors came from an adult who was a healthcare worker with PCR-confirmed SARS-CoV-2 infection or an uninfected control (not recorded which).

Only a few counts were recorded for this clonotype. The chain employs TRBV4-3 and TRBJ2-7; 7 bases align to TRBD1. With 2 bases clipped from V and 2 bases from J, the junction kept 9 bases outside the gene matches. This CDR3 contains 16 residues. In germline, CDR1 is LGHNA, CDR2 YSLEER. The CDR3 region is CASSQTSGTDPYEQYF. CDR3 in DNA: TGCGCCAGCAGCCAAACTTCCGGGACAGATCCCTACGAGCAGTACTTC.

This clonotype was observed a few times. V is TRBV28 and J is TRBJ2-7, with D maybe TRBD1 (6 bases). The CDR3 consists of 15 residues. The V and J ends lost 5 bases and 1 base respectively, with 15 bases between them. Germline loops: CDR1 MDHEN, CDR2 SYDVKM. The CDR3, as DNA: TGTGCCAGCAGTATCCCCGGGACAACATCCTACGAGCAGTACTTC. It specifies CASSIPGTTSYEQYF.

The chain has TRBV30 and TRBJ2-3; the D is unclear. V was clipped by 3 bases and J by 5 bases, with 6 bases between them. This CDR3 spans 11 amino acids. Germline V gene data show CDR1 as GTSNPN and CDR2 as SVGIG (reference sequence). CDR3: CAWSLKDTQYF. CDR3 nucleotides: TGTGCCTGGAGCTTAAAAGATACGCAGTATTTT. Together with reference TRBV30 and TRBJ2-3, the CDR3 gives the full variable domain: SQTIHQWPATLVQPVGSPLSLECTVEGTSNPNLYWYRQAAGRGLQLLFYSVGIGQISSEVPQNLSASRPQDRQFILSSKKLLLSDSGFYLCAWSLKDTQYFGPGTRLTVL.

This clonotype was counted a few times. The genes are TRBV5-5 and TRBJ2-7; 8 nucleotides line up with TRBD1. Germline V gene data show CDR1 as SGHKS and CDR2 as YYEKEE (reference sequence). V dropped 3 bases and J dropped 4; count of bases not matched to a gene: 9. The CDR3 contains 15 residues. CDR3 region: CASSSWGDRPYEQYF. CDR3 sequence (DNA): TGTGCCAGCAGCTCCTGGGGGGACAGGCCTTACGAGCAGTACTTC.

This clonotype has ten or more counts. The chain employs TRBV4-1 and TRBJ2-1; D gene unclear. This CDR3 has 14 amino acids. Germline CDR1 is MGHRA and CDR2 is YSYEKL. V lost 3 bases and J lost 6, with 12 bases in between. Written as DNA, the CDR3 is TGCGCCAGCAGCCAGGAGATAGTAGTCAATGAGCAGTTCTTC. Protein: CASSQEIVVNEQFF.

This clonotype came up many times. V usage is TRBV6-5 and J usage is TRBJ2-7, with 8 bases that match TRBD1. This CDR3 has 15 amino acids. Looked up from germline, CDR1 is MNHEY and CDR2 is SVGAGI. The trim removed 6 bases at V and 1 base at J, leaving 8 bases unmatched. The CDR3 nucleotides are TGTGCCAGCAGAACAGGAGGACAGGGATCCTACGAGCAGTACTTC. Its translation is CASRTGGQGSYEQYF.

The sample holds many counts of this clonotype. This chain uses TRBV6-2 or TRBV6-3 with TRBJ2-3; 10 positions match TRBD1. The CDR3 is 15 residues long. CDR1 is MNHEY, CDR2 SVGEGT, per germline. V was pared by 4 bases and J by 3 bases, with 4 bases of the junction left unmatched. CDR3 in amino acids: CASSSTGGATDTQYF. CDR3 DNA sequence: TGTGCCAGCAGTTCGACAGGGGGCGCGACAGATACGCAGTATTTT.

CDR3 residues: CSARETADTEAFF. The CDR3 DNA follows: TGCAGTGCTAGAGAGACCGCGGACACTGAAGCTTTCTTT. J is TRBJ1-1 and V is TRBV20-1; no clear D. The CDR3 runs 13 residues. V gave up 0 bases and J gave up 3 bases, with 8 bases separating them. The germline V gene has CDR1 DFQATT and CDR2 SNEGSKA (reference sequence).

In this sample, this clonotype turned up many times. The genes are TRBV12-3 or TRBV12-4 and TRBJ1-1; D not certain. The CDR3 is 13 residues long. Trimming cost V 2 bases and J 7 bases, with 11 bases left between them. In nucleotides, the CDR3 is TGTGCCAGCAGTTTAAAACGGCGCCATGAAGCTTTCTTT. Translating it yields CASSLKRRHEAFF.

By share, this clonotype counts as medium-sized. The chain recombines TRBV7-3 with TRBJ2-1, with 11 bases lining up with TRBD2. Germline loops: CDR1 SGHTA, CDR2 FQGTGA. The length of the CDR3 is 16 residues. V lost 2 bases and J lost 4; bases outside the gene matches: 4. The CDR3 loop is CASSLGTSGGYNEQFF. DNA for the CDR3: TGTGCCAGCAGCTTAGGTACTAGCGGGGGATACAATGAGCAGTTCTTC.

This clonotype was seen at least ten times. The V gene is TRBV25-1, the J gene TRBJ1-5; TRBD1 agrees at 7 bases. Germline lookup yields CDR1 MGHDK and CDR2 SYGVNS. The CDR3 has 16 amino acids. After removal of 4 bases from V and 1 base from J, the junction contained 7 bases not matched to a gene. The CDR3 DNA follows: TGTGCCAGCAGTGCTCAGGGGGAGTTAAGCAATCAGCCCCAGCATTTT. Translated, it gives CASSAQGELSNQPQHF.

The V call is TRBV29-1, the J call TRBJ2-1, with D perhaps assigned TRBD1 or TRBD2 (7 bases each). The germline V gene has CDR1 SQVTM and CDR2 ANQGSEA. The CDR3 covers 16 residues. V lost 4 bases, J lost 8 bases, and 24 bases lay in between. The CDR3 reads CSVGGGQTVLSYEQFF. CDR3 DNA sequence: TGCAGCGTTGGGGGGGGACAGACCGTCCTAAGCTATGAGCAGTTCTTC.

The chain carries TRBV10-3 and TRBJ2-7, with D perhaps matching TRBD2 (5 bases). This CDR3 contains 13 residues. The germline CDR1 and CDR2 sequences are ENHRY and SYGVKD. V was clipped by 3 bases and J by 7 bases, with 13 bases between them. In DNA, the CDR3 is TGTGCCATCAGTGACCGGGTGAGGGAAGAGCAGTACTTC. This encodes CAISDRVREEQYF.

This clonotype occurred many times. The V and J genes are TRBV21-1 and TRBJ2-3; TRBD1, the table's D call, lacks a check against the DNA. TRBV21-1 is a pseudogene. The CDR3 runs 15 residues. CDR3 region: CASSNGTGSTDTQYF. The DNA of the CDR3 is TGTGCCAGCAGCAATGGGACAGGGTCTACAGATACGCAGTATTTT.

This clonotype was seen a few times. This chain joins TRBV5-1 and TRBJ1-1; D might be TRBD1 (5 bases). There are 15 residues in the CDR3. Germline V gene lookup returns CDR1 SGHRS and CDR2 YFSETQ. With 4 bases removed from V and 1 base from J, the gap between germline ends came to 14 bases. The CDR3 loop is CASSLRDGENTEAFF. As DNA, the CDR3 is TGCGCCAGCAGCCTCCGGGACGGCGAGAACACTGAAGCTTTCTTT.

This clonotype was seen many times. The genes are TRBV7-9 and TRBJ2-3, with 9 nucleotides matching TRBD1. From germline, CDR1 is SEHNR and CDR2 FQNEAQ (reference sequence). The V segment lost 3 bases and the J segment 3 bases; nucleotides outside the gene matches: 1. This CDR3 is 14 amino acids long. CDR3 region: CASSFGQGTDTQYF. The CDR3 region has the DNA TGTGCCAGCAGCTTCGGACAGGGGACAGATACGCAGTATTTT. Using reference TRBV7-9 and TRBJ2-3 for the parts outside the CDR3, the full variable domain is DTGVSQNPRHKITKRGQNVTFRCDPISEHNRLYWYRQTLGQGPEFLTYFQNEAQLEKSRLLSDRFSAERPKGSFSTLEIQRTEQGDSAMYLCASSFGQGTDTQYFGPGTRLTVL.

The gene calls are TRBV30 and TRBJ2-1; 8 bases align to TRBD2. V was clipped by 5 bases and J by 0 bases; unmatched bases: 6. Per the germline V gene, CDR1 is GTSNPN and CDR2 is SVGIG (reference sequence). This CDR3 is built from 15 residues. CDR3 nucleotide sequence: TGTGCCTGGGGAAAGCGGGGGAGCTCCTACAATGAGCAGTTCTTC. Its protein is CAWGKRGSSYNEQFF. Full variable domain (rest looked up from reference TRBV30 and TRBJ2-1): SQTIHQWPATLVQPVGSPLSLECTVEGTSNPNLYWYRQAAGRGLQLLFYSVGIGQISSEVPQNLSASRPQDRQFILSSKKLLLSDSGFYLCAWGKRGSSYNEQFFGPGTRLTVL.

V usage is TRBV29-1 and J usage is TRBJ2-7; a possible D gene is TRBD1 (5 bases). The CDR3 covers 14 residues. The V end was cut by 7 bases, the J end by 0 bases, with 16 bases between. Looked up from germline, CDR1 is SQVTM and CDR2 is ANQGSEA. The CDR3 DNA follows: TGCAGCGGTTGTCCGCAGGGCGCCTCCTACGAGCAGTACTTC. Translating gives CSGCPQGASYEQYF.